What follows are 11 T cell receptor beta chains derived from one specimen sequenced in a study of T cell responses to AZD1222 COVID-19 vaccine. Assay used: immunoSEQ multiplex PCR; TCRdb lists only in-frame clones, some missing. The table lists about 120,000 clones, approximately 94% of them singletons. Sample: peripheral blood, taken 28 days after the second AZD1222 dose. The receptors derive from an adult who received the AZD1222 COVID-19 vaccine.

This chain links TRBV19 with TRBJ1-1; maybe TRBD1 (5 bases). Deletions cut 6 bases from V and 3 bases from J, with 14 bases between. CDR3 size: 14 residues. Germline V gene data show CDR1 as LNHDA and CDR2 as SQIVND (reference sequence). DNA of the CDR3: TGTGCCAGTAGATTCGATCAGGGTTACACTGAAGCTTTCTTT. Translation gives CASRFDQGYTEAFF. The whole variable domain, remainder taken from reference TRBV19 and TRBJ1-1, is DGGITQSPKYLFRKEGQNVTLSCEQNLNHDAMYWYRQDPGQGLRLIYYSQIVNDFQKGDIAEGYSVSREKKESFPLTVTSAQKNPTAFYLCASRFDQGYTEAFFGQGTRLTVV.

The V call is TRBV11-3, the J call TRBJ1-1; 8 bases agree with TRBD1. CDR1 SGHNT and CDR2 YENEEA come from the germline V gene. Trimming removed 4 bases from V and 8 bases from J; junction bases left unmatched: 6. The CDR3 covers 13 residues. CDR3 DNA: TGTGCCAGCAGCTCGAGACAGGGGAGAGAAGCTTTCTTT. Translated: CASSSRQGREAFF. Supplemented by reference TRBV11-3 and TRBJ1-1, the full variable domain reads EAGVVQSPRYKIIEKKQPVAFWCNPISGHNTLYWYLQNLGQGPELLIRYENEEAVDDSQLPKDRFSAERLKGVDSTLKIQPAELGDSAVYLCASSSRQGREAFFGQGTRLTVV.

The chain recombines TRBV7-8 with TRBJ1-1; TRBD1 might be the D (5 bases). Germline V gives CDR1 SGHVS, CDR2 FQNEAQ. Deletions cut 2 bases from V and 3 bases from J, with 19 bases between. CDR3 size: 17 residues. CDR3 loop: CASSLNWGVGKDTEAFF. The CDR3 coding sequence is TGTGCCAGCAGCTTAAATTGGGGGGTGGGGAAGGACACTGAAGCTTTCTTT. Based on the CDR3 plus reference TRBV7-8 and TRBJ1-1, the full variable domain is GAGVSQSPRYKVAKRGQDVALRCDPISGHVSLFWYQQALGQGPEFLTYFQNEAQLDKSGLPSDRFFAERPEGSVSTLKIQRTQQEDSAVYLCASSLNWGVGKDTEAFFGQGTRLTVV.

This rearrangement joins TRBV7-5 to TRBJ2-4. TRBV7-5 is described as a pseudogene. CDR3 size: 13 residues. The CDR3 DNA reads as TGTGTAACCAAATATGCAGCAGAGAACATTCAGTACTTC. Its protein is CVTKYAAENIQYF.

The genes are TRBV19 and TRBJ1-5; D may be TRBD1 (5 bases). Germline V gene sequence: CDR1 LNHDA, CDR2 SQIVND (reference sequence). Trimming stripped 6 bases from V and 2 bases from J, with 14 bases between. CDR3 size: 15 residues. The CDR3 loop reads CASRSGTGRNQPQHF. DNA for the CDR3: TGTGCCAGTAGGTCCGGGACCGGCCGCAATCAGCCCCAGCATTTT. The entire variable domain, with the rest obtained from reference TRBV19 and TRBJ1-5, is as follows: DGGITQSPKYLFRKEGQNVTLSCEQNLNHDAMYWYRQDPGQGLRLIYYSQIVNDFQKGDIAEGYSVSREKKESFPLTVTSAQKNPTAFYLCASRSGTGRNQPQHFGDGTRLSIL.

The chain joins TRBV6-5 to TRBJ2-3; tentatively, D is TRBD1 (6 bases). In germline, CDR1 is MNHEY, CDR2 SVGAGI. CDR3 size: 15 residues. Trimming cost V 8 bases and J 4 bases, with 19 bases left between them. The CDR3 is CASAQGALLSDTQYF. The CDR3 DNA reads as TGTGCCAGCGCACAGGGAGCCCTGCTGTCAGATACGCAGTATTTT.

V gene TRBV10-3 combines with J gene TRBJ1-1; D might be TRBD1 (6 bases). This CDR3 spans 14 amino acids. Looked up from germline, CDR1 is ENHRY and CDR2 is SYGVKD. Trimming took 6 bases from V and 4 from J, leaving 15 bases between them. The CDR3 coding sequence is TGTGCCATCAGGCACGAGACAGGCTTCACTGAAGCTTTCTTT. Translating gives CAIRHETGFTEAFF.

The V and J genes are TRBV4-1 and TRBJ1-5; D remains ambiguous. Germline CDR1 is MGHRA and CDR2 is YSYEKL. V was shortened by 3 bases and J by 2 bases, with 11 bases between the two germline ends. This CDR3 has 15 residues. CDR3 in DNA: TGCGCCAGCAGCCAGAACGACGGCCGCAATCAGCCCCAGCATTTT. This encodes CASSQNDGRNQPQHF.

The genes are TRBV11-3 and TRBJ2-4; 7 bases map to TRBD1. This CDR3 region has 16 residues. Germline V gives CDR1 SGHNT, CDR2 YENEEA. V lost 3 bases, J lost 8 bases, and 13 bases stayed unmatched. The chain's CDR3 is CASSLGSTGPGDIQYF. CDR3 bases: TGTGCCAGCAGCTTGGGATCGACAGGGCCCGGGGACATTCAGTACTTC.

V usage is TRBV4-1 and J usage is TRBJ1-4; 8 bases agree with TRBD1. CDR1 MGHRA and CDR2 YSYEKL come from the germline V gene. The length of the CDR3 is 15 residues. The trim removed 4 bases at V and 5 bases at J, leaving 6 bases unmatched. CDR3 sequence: CASSLTGEGNEKLFF. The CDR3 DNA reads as TGCGCCAGCAGCCTGACAGGGGAAGGGAATGAAAAACTGTTTTTT.

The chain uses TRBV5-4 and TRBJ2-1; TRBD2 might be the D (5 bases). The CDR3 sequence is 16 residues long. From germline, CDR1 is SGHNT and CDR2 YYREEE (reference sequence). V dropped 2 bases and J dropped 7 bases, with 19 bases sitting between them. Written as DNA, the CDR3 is TGTGCCAGCAGCTTTGGTGGAGGCGGCCACGGTAATGAGCAGTTCTTC. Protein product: CASSFGGGGHGNEQFF.